These 22 T cell receptor beta chains share one sample of origin, sequenced in a study of breast tumors, draining lymph nodes, adjacent tissues. One entry per CDR3 protein results from TCRdb running MiXCR on the multiplex PCR reads. Of 100,000 or so distinct CDR3 sequences listed, 21% are singletons. Axillary draining lymph nodes of breast cancer patients supplied the node samples. Sequenced material: axillary lymph node tissue. Receptors originate from a female donor with breast cancer. Some clones in this sample may be carry-over from other donors' samples.

This clonotype was detected many times. The V gene is TRBV27, the J gene TRBJ1-5; D is unclear. CDR3 size: 15 residues. Deletions cut 5 bases from V and 0 bases from J, with 11 bases between. Germline assignment: CDR1 MNHEY and CDR2 SMNVEV (reference sequence). Written as DNA, the CDR3 is TGTGCCAGCAGTAGGGAAGGGCTTAGCAATCAGCCCCAGCATTTT. Its translation: CASSREGLSNQPQHF.

Concerning this clonotype: A much larger clone differs by one base, so this may be a read error. V and J are TRBV4-1 and TRBJ2-5; either TRBD1 or TRBD2 may supply D (7 bases each). CDR3 size: 15 residues. Germline V gives CDR1 MGHRA, CDR2 YSYEKL. Between the trimmed V and J ends, which lost 1 base and 4 bases, there was a span of 13 bases. DNA of the CDR3: TGCGCCAGCAGCCAAGGAGGGGGCGGGGGAGAGACCCAGTACTTC. This encodes CASSQGGGGGETQYF.

This clonotype has ten or more counts. This chain uses TRBV19 with TRBJ1-6; D is unclear. This CDR3 contains 15 residues. Germline CDR1 reads LNHDA; CDR2 reads SQIVND (reference sequence). V lost 2 bases to trimming and J lost 7 bases, with 12 bases between them. CDR3 amino acids: CASSIRAPENSPLHF. The CDR3 DNA reads as TGTGCCAGTAGTATAAGGGCTCCCGAGAATTCACCCCTCCACTTT.

This clonotype has ten or more counts. This chain links TRBV29-1 with TRBJ2-5; a possible D gene is TRBD1 (6 bases). Germline assignment: CDR1 SQVTM and CDR2 ANQGSEA. The ends were cut back, 4 bases at V and 4 bases at J, with 10 bases in the middle. This CDR3 region has 12 residues. The DNA for the CDR3 is TGCAGCGTTGCAGGGGTGGGAGAGACCCAGTACTTC. Translation gives CSVAGVGETQYF.

At least ten counts were recorded for this clonotype. The chain joins TRBV19 to TRBJ1-2; 10 nucleotides match TRBD1. V trimming: 1 base; J trimming: 3 bases; junction bases outside the gene matches: 5. The V gene's germline CDR1 is LNHDA and CDR2 SQIVND (reference sequence). The CDR3 contains 16 residues. The CDR3 loop reads CASSIGPGTGDYGYTF. The CDR3 DNA follows: TGTGCCAGTAGTATAGGTCCGGGGACAGGGGACTATGGCTACACCTTC.

In DNA, the CDR3 is TGTGCCAGCAGTACACAGGGTAGGCAAGTCTACGAGCAGTACTTC. Protein: CASSTQGRQVYEQYF. The V and J genes are TRBV28 and TRBJ2-7, with a tentative D call TRBD1 (6 bases). This CDR3 is 15 amino acids long. Germline V gene data show CDR1 as MDHEN and CDR2 as SYDVKM. V was clipped by 5 bases and J by 3 bases, with 17 bases between them.

In this sample, this clonotype turned up many times. The CDR3 loop reads CSVSQGGVYEQYF. In DNA, the CDR3 is TGCAGCGTGTCCCAAGGGGGGGTCTACGAGCAGTACTTC. The rearrangement links TRBV29-1 to TRBJ2-7; weak D call: TRBD2 (7 bases). V gave up 6 bases and J gave up 3 bases, with 15 bases separating them. From germline, CDR1 is SQVTM and CDR2 ANQGSEA. This CDR3 is 13 amino acids long.

This clonotype has a single count. This may come from a read error, since a much larger clone is one base off. The chain is built from TRBV6-6 and TRBJ2-1; 10 nucleotides agree with TRBD2. Germline V lookup: CDR1 MNHNY, CDR2 SVGAGI (reference sequence). This CDR3 is built from 18 residues. CDR3 sequence (DNA): TGTGCCAGCAGTTACTCGGGAGCGGGGGGGCCTTCCTACAATGGGCAGTTCTTC. It yields the protein CASSYSGAGGPSYNGQFF.

Worth noting for this clonotype: Its ends do not fully match the called genes, so a read error is possible. The rearrangement uses TRBV27 and TRBJ2-2; TRBD2 might be the D (6 bases). CDR3 size: 15 residues. Germline CDR1 reads MNHEY; CDR2 reads SMNVEV (reference sequence). CDR3 residues: CASSLEGEGTGGLFF. The CDR3 DNA sequence: TGTGCCAGCAGTTTGGAGGGAGAAGGGACCGGGGGGCTGTTTTTT.

This clonotype has a count of ten or more. The chain recombines TRBV6-5 with TRBJ1-3, with TRBD1 matching 7 bases. V was clipped by 2 bases and J by 2 bases; unmatched bases: 6. CDR1 is MNHEY and CDR2 is SVGAGI in the germline V gene. The CDR3 covers 16 residues. The CDR3 reads CASSYADRHTGNTIYF. The CDR3 bases are TGTGCCAGCAGTTACGCGGACAGGCACACTGGAAACACCATATATTTT.

The chain combines TRBV28 with TRBJ2-7; 7 bases fit TRBD2. J lost 5 bases, V lost 10 bases, and 8 bases had no gene match. The CDR3 is made up of 12 amino acids. Germline V gene sequence: CDR1 MDHEN, CDR2 SYDVKM. CDR3 coding DNA: TGTGCCACCTGGACGGGAGGCAACGAGCAGTACTTC. It codes for CATWTGGNEQYF.

Worth noting for this clonotype: A much larger clone differs from this one at a single base, so this may be a read error. The chain is built from TRBV19 and TRBJ1-2; weak D call: TRBD1 (5 bases). CDR1 and CDR2 from the germline V gene are LNHDA and SQIVND (reference sequence). CDR3 length equals 17 residues. This CDR3 is CTSSPLQGRGSNYGYTF. CDR3 DNA sequence: TGTACCAGTAGTCCCCTCCAGGGACGCGGGTCTAACTATGGCTACACCTTC. Using reference TRBV19 and TRBJ1-2 for the parts outside the CDR3, the full variable domain is DGGITQSPKYLFRKEGQNVTLSCEQNLNHDAMYWYRQDPGQGLRLIYYSQIVNDFQKGDIAEGYSVSREKKESFPLTVTSAQKNPTAFYLCTSSPLQGRGSNYGYTFGSGTRLTVV.

This clonotype was seen many times. The chain uses TRBV20-1 and TRBJ2-3; D possibly matches TRBD1 or TRBD2 (6 bases each). The CDR3 has 14 amino acids. CDR1 and CDR2 (germline): DFQATT, SNEGSKA (reference sequence). Trimming removed 2 bases at V and 6 bases at J, with 15 bases between. CDR3 nucleotide sequence: TGCAGTGCTAGACTGAAGGGGGGTGTGGATACGCAGTATTTT. It encodes CSARLKGGVDTQYF.

This clonotype was seen many times. This chain links TRBV10-3 with TRBJ1-2; 7 nucleotides align to TRBD1. Germline trimming cut 5 bases from V and 10 bases from J; bases unmatched to any gene: 13. Germline CDR1 ENHRY, CDR2 SYGVKD. The CDR3 is 14 amino acids. The CDR3: CAISSFGTDDAYTF. As DNA, the CDR3 is TGTGCCATCAGTTCTTTCGGGACAGATGACGCCTACACCTTC.

Comments on this clonotype: A much more abundant neighbour one base away suggests this may be a read error. The chain employs TRBV6-5 and TRBJ2-7; perhaps TRBD1 as D (6 bases). Germline-derived CDR1 and CDR2 are MNHEY and SVGAGI. V gave up 2 bases and J gave up 2 bases, with 16 bases separating them. The CDR3 has 16 residues. The CDR3 is CASSYGGLSPAYEQYF. Written as DNA, the CDR3 is TGTGCCAGCAGTTACGGGGGCCTCAGCCCGGCCTACGAGCAGTACTTC.

With respect to this clonotype: Given a much more abundant clone one base away, this may be a read error. The chain couples TRBV11-1 to TRBJ2-3; the D call may be TRBD1 or TRBD2 (5 bases each). CDR3 size: 13 residues. Germline V gives CDR1 SGHAT, CDR2 FQDESV (reference sequence). DNA of the CDR3: TGTGCCAGCAGCCGGGACGTCACAAATACGCAGTATTTT. As protein: CASSRDVTNTQYF.

In this sample, this clonotype turned up many times. J is TRBJ2-3 and V is TRBV10-2; 9 bases align to TRBD1. V trimming: 10 bases; J trimming: 7 bases; junction bases outside the gene matches: 9. The CDR3 sequence is 13 residues long. The germline CDR1 and CDR2 sequences are WSHSY and SAAADI. The CDR3: CATSDRGGNTQYF. The CDR3 nucleotides read TGCGCCACCTCGGACAGGGGAGGGAATACGCAGTATTTT.

This clonotype was found many times. CDR3 DNA: TGTGCCAGCCTAACCGGGACAACCCAAGAGACCCAGTACTTC. It translates to CASLTGTTQETQYF. This sequence joins TRBV2 and TRBJ2-5, with TRBD1 as a possible D gene (6 bases). The V end lost 8 bases, the J end lost 1 base, and 14 bases lay between the germline ends. The CDR3 totals 14 residues. Germline V gene lookup returns CDR1 SNHLY and CDR2 FYNNEI.

A note on this clonotype: Sequence at one end of the junction differs from germline and may be a read error. This chain uses TRBV2 with TRBJ2-3; 8 positions match TRBD1. Germline V gives CDR1 SNHLY, CDR2 FYNNEI. This CDR3 is built from 15 residues. The chain's CDR3 is CVSREDRGGTDTQYF. The CDR3 nucleotides are TGTGTCAGCAGGGAAGACAGGGGCGGCACAGATACGCAGTATTTT.

This clonotype has a count of ten or more. The V gene is TRBV4-1, the J gene TRBJ1-5; 9 nucleotides line up with TRBD1. Germline V CDR1 and CDR2: MGHRA, YSYEKL. The V gene end was trimmed by 2 bases and the J gene end by 4 bases; junction bases not matched to a gene: 6. This CDR3 spans 16 amino acids. CDR3 sequence reads: CASSQKTGTGNQPQHF. In DNA form, the CDR3 reads TGCGCCAGCAGCCAAAAAACCGGGACAGGGAATCAGCCCCAGCATTTT.

This clonotype has a count of ten or more. The chain combines TRBV5-1 with TRBJ2-3; 12 bases line up with TRBD2. The ends lost 7 bases at V and 6 bases at J; junction bases unmatched: 9. Germline CDR1 reads SGHRS; CDR2 reads YFSETQ. The CDR3 has 15 amino acids. CDR3 loop: CASGQTSGSRDTQYF. CDR3 nucleotide sequence: TGCGCCAGCGGCCAGACTAGCGGGAGTCGTGATACGCAGTATTTT.

Many counts were recorded for this clonotype. The J gene is TRBJ1-5, the V gene TRBV7-2, with a tentative D call TRBD1 (6 bases). This CDR3 spans 16 amino acids. Germline V lookup: CDR1 SGHTA, CDR2 FQGNSA. V gave up 5 bases and J gave up 0 bases, with 14 bases separating them. In nucleotides, the CDR3 is TGTGCCAGCAGCCCCCTCGGGGGGGCTAGCAATCAGCCCCAGCATTTT. Its translation: CASSPLGGASNQPQHF.